The clone carrying this T cell receptor (beta chain) is medium-sized (0.01 to 0.1%) by share. The CDR3 totals 16 residues. The V end was cut by 5 bases, the J end by 3 bases, with 18 bases between. The V gene's germline CDR1 is SNHLY and CDR2 FYNNEI. The entry originates in a study of metastatic and nonmetastatic thyroid tumors. TCRdb reassembled clones from the PCR reads with MiXCR. The top ten hold roughly 19% of the sample, which has 6,000 to 7,000 clones, roughly 29% seen once. All patients were treatment-naive before thyroid surgery. Source material: tumor tissue. The chain has TRBV2 and TRBJ2-3; tentatively, D is TRBD2 (6 bases). The sequence derives from a female donor with papillary thyroid cancer or a benign thyroid nodule (not recorded which). Some clones in this sample may be carry-over from other donors' samples. CDR3 bases: TGTGCCAGCAGTTCGCGGGGCGGGGTGGGTACAGATACGCAGTATTTT. The encoded protein is CASSSRGGVGTDTQYF.